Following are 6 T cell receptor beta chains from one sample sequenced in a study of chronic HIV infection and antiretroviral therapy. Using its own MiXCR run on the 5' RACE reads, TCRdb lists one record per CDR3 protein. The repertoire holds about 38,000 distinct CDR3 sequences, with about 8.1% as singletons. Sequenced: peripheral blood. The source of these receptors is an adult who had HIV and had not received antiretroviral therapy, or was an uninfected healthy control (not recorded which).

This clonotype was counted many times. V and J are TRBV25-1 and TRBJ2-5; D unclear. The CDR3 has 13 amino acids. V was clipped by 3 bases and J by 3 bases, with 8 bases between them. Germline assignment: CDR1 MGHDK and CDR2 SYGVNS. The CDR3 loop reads CASSDKTEETQYF. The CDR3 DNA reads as TGTGCCAGCAGTGACAAGACGGAAGAGACCCAGTACTTC.

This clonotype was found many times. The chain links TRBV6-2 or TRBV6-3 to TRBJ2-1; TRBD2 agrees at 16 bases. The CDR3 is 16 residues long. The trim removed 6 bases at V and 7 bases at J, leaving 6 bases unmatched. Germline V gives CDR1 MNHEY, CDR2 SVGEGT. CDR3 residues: CASRSGTSGRGNEQFF. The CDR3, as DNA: TGTGCCAGCAGAAGCGGGACTAGCGGGAGGGGAAATGAGCAGTTCTTC.

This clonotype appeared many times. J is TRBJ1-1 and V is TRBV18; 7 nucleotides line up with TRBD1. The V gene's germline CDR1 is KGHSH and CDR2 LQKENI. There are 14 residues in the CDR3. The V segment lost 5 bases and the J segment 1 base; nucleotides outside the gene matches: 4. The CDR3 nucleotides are TGTGCCAGCTCAGGAAACAGGGGGAACACTGAAGCTTTCTTT. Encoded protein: CASSGNRGNTEAFF.

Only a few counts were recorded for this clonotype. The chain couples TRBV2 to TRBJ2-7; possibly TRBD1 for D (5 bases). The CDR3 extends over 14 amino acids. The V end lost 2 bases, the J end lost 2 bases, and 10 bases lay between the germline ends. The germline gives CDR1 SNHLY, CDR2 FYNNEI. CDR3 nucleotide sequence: TGTGCCAGCAGTGAAAACAGGTATCCCTACGAGCAGTACTTC. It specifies CASSENRYPYEQYF.

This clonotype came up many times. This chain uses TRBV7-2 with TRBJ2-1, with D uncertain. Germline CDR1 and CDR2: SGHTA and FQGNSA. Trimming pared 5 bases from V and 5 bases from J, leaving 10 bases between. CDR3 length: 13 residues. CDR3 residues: CASSPYYHNEQFF. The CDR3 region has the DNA TGTGCCAGCAGCCCCTACTACCACAATGAGCAGTTCTTC.

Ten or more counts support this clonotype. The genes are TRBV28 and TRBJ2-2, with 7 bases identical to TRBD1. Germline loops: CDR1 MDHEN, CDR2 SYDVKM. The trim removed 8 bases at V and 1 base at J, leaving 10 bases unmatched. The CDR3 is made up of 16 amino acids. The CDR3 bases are TGTGCCAGCCGCCGGTCAGGGGGATGGAACACCGGGGAGCTGTTTTTT. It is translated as CASRRSGGWNTGELFF.